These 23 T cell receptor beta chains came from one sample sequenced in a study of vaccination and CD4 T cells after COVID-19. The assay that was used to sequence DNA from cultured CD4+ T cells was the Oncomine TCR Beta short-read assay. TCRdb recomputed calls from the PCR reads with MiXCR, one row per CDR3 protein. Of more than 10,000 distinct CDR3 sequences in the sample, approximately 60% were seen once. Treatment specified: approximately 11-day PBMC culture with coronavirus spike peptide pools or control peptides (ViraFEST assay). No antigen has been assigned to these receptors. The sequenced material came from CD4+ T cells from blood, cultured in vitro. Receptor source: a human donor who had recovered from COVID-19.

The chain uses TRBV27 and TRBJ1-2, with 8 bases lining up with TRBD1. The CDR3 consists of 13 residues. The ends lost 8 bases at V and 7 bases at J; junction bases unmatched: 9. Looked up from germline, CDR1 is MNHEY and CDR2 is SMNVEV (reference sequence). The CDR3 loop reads CASQRTGNSGYTF. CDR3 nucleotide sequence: TGTGCCAGCCAGCGGACAGGGAATAGTGGCTACACCTTC.

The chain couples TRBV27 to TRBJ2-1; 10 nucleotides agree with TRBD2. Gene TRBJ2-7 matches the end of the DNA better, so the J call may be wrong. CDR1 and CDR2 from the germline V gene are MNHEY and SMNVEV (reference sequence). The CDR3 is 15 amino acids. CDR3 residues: CASSVLAGSSYEQYF. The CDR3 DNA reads TGTGCCAGCAGCGTACTAGCGGGATCCTCCTACGAGCAGTACTTC.

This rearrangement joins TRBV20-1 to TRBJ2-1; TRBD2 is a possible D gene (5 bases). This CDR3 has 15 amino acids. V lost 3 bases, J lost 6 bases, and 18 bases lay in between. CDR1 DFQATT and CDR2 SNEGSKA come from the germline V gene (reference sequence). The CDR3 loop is CSARVFRRFPNEQFF. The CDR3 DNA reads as TGCAGTGCTAGGGTTTTTCGGAGGTTCCCCAATGAGCAGTTCTTC.

CDR3 loop: CASSYAPLGYEQFF. As DNA, the CDR3 is TGTGCCAGCAGTTACGCTCCTCTAGGCTATGAGCAGTTCTTC. The chain recombines TRBV6-5 with TRBJ2-1; D uncertain. The CDR3 has 14 amino acids. V was cut by 2 bases and J by 8 bases, with 13 bases left in between. Germline CDR1 reads MNHEY; CDR2 reads SVGAGI.

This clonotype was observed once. CDR3 nucleotide sequence: TGTGCCAGCAGTTACCCCGGGACAGCGGGCGGGACCCAGTACTTC. Encoded protein: CASSYPGTAGGTQYF. This chain uses TRBV6-2 or TRBV6-3 with TRBJ2-5; D is possibly TRBD1 (7 bases). Trimming removed 2 bases from V and 7 bases from J, with 17 bases in between. This CDR3 spans 15 amino acids. Germline lookup yields CDR1 MNHEY and CDR2 SVGEGT.

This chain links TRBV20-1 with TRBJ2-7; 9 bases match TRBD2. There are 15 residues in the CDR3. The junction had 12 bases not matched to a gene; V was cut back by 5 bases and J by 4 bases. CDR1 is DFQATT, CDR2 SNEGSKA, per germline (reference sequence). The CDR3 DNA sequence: TGCAGTGCTGCCCACTTGCGGGAGGGTCGGTACGAGCAGTACTTC. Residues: CSAAHLREGRYEQYF.

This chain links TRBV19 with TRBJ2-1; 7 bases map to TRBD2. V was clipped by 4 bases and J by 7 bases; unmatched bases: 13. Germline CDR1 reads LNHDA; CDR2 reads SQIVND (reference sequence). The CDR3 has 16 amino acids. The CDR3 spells CASSTTGTIPINEQFF. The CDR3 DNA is TGTGCCAGTAGTACGACCGGGACTATCCCTATTAATGAGCAGTTCTTC.

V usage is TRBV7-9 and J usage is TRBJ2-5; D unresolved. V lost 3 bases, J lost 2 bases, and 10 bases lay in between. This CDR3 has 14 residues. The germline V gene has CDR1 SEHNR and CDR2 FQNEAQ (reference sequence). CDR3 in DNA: TGTGCCAGCAGCTTTCTGTCAGTACAAGAGACCCAGTACTTC. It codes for CASSFLSVQETQYF.

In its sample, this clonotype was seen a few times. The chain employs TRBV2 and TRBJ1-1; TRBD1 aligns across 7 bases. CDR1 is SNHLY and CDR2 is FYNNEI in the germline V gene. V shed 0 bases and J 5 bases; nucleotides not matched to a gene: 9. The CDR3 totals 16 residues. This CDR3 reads CASSEAAAGGRTEAFF. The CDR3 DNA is TGTGCCAGCAGTGAAGCGGCGGCAGGGGGGAGGACTGAAGCTTTCTTT.

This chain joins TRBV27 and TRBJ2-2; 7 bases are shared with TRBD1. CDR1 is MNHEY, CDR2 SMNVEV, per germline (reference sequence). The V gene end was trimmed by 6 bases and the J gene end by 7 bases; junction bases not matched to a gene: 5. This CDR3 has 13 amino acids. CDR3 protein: CASRTGESGELFF. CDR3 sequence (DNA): TGTGCCAGCAGAACAGGGGAGAGCGGGGAGCTGTTTTTT.

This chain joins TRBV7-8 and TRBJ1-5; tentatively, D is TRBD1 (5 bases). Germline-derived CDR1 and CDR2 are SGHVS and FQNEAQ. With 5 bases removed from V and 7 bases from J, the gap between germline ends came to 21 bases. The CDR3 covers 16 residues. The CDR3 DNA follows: TGTGCCAGCAGCCCAAGGTGGGGGGGGGGAGACCAGCCCCAGCATTTT. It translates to CASSPRWGGGDQPQHF.

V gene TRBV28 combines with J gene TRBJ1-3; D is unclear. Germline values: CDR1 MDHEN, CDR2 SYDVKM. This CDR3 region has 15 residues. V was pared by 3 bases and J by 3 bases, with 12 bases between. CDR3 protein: CASSFGVQIGNTIYF. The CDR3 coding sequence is TGTGCCAGCAGTTTTGGAGTCCAGATTGGAAACACCATATATTTT.

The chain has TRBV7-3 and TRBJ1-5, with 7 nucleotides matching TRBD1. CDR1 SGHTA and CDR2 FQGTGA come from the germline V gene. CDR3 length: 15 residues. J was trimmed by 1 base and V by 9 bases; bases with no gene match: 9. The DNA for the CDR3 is TGTGCCAGGCACAGGGGAGAGGGGAGCAATCAGCCCCAGCATTTT. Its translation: CARHRGEGSNQPQHF.

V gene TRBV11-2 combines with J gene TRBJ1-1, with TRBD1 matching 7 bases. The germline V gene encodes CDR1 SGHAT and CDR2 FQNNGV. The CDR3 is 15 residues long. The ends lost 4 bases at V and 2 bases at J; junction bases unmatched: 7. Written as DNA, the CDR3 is TGTGCCAGCAGCTCGTTCCGGGACAGAAACACTGAAGCTTTCTTT. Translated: CASSSFRDRNTEAFF. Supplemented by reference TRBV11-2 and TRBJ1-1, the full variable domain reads EAGVAQSPRYKIIEKRQSVAFWCNPISGHATLYWYQQILGQGPKLLIQFQNNGVVDDSQLPKDRFSAERLKGVDSTLKIQPAKLEDSAVYLCASSSFRDRNTEAFFGQGTRLTVV.

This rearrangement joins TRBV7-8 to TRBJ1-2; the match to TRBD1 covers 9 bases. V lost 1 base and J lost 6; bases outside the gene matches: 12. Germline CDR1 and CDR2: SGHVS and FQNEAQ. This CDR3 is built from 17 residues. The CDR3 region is CASSLGGQGTSYDGYTF. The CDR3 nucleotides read TGTGCCAGCAGCTTAGGGGGACAGGGTACGTCCTATGATGGCTACACCTTC.

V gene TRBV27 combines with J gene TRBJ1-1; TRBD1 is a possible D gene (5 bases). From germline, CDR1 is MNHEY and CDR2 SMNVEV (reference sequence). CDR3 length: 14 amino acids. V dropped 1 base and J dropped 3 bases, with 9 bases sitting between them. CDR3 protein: CASSLFRRDTEAFF. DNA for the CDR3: TGTGCCAGCAGTTTATTTCGCAGGGACACTGAAGCTTTCTTT.

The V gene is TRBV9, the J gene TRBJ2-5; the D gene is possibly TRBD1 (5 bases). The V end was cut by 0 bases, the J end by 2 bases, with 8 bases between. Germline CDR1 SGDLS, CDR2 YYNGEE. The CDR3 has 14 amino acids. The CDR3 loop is CASSVEGAQETQYF. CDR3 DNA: TGTGCCAGCAGCGTAGAAGGGGCTCAAGAGACCCAGTACTTC.

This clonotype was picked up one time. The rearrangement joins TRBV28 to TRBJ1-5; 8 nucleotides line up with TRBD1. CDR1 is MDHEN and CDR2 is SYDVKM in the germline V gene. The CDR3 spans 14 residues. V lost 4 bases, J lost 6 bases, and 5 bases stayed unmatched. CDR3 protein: CASSSGQGFQPQHF. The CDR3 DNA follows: TGTGCCAGCAGTTCCGGACAGGGCTTTCAGCCCCAGCATTTT.

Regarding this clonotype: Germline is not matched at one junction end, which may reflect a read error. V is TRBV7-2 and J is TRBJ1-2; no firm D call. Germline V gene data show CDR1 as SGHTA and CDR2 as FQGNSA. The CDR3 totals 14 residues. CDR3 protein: CASSQVVRHTPYTF. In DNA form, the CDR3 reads TGCGCCAGCAGCCAAGTAGTCAGGCACACCCCCTACACCTTC.

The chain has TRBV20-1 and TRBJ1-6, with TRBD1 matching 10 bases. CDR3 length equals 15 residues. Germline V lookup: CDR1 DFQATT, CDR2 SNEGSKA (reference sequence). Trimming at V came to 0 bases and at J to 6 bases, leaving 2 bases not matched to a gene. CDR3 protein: CSARDRDRGNSPLHF. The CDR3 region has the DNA TGCAGTGCTAGAGATCGGGACAGGGGTAATTCACCCCTCCACTTT.

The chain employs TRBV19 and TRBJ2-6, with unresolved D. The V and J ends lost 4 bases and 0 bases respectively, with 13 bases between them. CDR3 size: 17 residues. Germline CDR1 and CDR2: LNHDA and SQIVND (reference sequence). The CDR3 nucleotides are TGTGCCAGTAGTAAGACGACGACATACTCTGGGGCCAACGTCCTGACTTTC. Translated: CASSKTTTYSGANVLTF.

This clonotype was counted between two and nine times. In DNA form, the CDR3 reads TGTGCCAGCAGGGGGACTGGGATGAATCAGCCCCAGCATTTT. Protein product: CASRGTGMNQPQHF. The V gene is TRBV6-1, the J gene TRBJ1-5, with a weak D call TRBD1 (5 bases). V lost 6 bases and J 4 bases, leaving 13 bases between the germline ends. CDR1 is MNHNS, CDR2 SASEGT, per germline. This CDR3 is built from 14 residues.

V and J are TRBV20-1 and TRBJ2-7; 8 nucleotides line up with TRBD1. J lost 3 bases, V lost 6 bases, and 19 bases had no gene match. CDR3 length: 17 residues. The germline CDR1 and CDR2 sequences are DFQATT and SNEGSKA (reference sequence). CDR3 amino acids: CSAAAAGLRGLGYEQYF. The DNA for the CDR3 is TGCAGTGCCGCGGCGGCAGGCCTCAGGGGGCTTGGCTACGAGCAGTACTTC.